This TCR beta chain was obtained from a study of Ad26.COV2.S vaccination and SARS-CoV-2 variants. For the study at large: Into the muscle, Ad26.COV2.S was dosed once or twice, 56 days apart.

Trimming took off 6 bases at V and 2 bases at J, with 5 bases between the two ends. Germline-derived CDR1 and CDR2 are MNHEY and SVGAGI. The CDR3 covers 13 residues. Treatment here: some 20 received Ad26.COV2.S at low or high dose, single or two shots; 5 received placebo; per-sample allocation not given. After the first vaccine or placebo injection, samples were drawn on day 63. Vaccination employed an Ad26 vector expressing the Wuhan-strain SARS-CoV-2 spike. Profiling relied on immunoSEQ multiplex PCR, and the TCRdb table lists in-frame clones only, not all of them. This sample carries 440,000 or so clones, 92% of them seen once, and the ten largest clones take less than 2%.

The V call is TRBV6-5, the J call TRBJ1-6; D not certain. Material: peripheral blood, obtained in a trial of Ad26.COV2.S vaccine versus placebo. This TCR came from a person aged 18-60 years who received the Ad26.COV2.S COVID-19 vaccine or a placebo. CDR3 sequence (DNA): TGTGCCAGCAGAGGCCCCTATAATTCACCCCTCCACTTT. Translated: CASRGPYNSPLHF.